The clone carrying this TCR beta chain has just one count. Other nucleotide sequences from this sample produce the same CDR3. This specimen belongs to a study of shared clonotypes between healthy human individuals. Germline assignment: CDR1 KGHSH and CDR2 LQKENI. The CDR3 loop spans 14 amino acids. V lost 0 bases and J lost 3, with 9 bases in between. The table came from immunoSEQ multiplex PCR; TCRdb's copy has only in-frame clones and leaves some out. The sample holds more than 1,200,000 clones, just under 99% seen once. This chain joins TRBV18 and TRBJ2-7; no clear D gene. The TCR originated in a man aged 25-45 years in good health. Sequenced: naive CD4+ T cells sorted from blood. Stated subset: CD45RA+ positively selected. The CDR3 sequence is CASSPPAASYEQYF. DNA of the CDR3: TGTGCCAGCTCACCACCAGCTGCCAGCTACGAGCAGTACTTC.